The rows below give T cell receptor beta chains drawn from one sample of a study of T cells in Graves' hyperthyroidism and ophthalmopathy. TCRdb re-analysed the multiplex PCR reads in MiXCR, keeping a single row per CDR3 protein. Here the sample spans a few hundred thousand distinct CDR3 sequences, around a sixth being singletons. Sequencing was carried out using blood. Source of these receptors: a woman aged 30 to 39 with Graves' hyperthyroidism. Each CDR3 is given without its conserved first and last residue.

TRBV6-1 ASSSQAIYEQY
TRBV7-9 ASSLGVVSYGYT
TRBV9 ASSVGDRTSYEQY
TRBV18 ASSPTAGLENSPLH
TRBV28 ASSSPRGTNTGELF
TRBV6-1 ASSRGGRTEAF
TRBV30 AWSVRPGQLNTEAF
TRBV5-1 ASSLDIVTDTQY
TRBV19 ASIPGQGVGQPQH
TRBV30 AWSSWTGGSYEQY
TRBV28 ASTETVWGTQY
TRBV20-1 SAKGVNTGELF
TRBV5-6 ASSLAGVAKNIQY
TRBV6-2/TRBV6-3 ASSYSRGSASGYEQY
TRBV28 ASTVTASISYEQY
TRBV6-2/TRBV6-3 ASGSLRDTGELF
TRBV7-2 ASSVLAGGLTDTQY
TRBV30 AWGPGPEQY
TRBV19 ASSIVGRGDRGDTQY
TRBV9 ASSPEDPTDTQY
TRBV11-2 ASSLVVAYEQY
TRBV5-1 ASTYWTGGNEQF
TRBV11-2 ASSLPTRRSDEQF
TRBV10-2 ASSESVTGQLKAF
TRBV12-3/TRBV12-4 ASTSTDTQY
TRBV30 AWSVGSTDTQY
TRBV18 ASSQPGLRVHEQF
TRBV29-1 SVAGQGQNIQY
TRBV7-9 ASSIGPRREQY
TRBV4-1 ASSQRQFTGELF
TRBV25-1 ASSEFGQGGNQPQH
TRBV2 ASSRGSSGANVLT
TRBV13 ASSSETGYEQY
TRBV2 ASSEALQQGQAF
TRBV7-9 ASSWAGSHYEQY
TRBV27 ASAAAKRSIQY
TRBV10-3 AISEGGTGPSYNSPLH
TRBV7-8 ASSSWTSGRADYNEQF
TRBV5-1 ASSPMTSGMDEQF
TRBV3-1 ASSQGGPFSYEQY
TRBV10-1 ASSGGDGQPQH
TRBV7-2 ASSLDGRDYGYT
TRBV11-3 ASSLSWSNNEQF
TRBV7-8 ASSLEFGGFGNEQY
TRBV20-1 SASSIGLAHNEQF
TRBV28 ASSPARPSSYNSPLH
TRBV27 ASSSGTSGRGDEQF
TRBV3-1 ASSQDSRGEGEKLF